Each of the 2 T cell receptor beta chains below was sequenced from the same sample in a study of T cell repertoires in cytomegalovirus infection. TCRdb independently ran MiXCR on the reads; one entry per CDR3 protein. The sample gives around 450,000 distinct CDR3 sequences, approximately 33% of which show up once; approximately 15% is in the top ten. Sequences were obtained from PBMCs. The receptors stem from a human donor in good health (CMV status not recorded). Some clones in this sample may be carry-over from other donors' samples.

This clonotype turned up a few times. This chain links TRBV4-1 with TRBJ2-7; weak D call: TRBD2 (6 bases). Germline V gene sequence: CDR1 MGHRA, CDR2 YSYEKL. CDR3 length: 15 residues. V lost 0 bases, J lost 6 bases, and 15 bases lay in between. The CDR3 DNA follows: TGCGCCAGCAGCCAAGAAACGGAGGGGTTAGGCGAGCAGTACTTC. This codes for CASSQETEGLGEQYF.

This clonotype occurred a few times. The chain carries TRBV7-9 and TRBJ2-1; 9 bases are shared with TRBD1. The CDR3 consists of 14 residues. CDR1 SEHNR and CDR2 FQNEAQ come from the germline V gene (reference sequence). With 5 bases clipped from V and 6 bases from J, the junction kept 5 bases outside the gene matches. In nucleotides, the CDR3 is TGTGCCAGCAGCCCACAGGGGGCACGCAATGAGCAGTTCTTC. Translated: CASSPQGARNEQFF.